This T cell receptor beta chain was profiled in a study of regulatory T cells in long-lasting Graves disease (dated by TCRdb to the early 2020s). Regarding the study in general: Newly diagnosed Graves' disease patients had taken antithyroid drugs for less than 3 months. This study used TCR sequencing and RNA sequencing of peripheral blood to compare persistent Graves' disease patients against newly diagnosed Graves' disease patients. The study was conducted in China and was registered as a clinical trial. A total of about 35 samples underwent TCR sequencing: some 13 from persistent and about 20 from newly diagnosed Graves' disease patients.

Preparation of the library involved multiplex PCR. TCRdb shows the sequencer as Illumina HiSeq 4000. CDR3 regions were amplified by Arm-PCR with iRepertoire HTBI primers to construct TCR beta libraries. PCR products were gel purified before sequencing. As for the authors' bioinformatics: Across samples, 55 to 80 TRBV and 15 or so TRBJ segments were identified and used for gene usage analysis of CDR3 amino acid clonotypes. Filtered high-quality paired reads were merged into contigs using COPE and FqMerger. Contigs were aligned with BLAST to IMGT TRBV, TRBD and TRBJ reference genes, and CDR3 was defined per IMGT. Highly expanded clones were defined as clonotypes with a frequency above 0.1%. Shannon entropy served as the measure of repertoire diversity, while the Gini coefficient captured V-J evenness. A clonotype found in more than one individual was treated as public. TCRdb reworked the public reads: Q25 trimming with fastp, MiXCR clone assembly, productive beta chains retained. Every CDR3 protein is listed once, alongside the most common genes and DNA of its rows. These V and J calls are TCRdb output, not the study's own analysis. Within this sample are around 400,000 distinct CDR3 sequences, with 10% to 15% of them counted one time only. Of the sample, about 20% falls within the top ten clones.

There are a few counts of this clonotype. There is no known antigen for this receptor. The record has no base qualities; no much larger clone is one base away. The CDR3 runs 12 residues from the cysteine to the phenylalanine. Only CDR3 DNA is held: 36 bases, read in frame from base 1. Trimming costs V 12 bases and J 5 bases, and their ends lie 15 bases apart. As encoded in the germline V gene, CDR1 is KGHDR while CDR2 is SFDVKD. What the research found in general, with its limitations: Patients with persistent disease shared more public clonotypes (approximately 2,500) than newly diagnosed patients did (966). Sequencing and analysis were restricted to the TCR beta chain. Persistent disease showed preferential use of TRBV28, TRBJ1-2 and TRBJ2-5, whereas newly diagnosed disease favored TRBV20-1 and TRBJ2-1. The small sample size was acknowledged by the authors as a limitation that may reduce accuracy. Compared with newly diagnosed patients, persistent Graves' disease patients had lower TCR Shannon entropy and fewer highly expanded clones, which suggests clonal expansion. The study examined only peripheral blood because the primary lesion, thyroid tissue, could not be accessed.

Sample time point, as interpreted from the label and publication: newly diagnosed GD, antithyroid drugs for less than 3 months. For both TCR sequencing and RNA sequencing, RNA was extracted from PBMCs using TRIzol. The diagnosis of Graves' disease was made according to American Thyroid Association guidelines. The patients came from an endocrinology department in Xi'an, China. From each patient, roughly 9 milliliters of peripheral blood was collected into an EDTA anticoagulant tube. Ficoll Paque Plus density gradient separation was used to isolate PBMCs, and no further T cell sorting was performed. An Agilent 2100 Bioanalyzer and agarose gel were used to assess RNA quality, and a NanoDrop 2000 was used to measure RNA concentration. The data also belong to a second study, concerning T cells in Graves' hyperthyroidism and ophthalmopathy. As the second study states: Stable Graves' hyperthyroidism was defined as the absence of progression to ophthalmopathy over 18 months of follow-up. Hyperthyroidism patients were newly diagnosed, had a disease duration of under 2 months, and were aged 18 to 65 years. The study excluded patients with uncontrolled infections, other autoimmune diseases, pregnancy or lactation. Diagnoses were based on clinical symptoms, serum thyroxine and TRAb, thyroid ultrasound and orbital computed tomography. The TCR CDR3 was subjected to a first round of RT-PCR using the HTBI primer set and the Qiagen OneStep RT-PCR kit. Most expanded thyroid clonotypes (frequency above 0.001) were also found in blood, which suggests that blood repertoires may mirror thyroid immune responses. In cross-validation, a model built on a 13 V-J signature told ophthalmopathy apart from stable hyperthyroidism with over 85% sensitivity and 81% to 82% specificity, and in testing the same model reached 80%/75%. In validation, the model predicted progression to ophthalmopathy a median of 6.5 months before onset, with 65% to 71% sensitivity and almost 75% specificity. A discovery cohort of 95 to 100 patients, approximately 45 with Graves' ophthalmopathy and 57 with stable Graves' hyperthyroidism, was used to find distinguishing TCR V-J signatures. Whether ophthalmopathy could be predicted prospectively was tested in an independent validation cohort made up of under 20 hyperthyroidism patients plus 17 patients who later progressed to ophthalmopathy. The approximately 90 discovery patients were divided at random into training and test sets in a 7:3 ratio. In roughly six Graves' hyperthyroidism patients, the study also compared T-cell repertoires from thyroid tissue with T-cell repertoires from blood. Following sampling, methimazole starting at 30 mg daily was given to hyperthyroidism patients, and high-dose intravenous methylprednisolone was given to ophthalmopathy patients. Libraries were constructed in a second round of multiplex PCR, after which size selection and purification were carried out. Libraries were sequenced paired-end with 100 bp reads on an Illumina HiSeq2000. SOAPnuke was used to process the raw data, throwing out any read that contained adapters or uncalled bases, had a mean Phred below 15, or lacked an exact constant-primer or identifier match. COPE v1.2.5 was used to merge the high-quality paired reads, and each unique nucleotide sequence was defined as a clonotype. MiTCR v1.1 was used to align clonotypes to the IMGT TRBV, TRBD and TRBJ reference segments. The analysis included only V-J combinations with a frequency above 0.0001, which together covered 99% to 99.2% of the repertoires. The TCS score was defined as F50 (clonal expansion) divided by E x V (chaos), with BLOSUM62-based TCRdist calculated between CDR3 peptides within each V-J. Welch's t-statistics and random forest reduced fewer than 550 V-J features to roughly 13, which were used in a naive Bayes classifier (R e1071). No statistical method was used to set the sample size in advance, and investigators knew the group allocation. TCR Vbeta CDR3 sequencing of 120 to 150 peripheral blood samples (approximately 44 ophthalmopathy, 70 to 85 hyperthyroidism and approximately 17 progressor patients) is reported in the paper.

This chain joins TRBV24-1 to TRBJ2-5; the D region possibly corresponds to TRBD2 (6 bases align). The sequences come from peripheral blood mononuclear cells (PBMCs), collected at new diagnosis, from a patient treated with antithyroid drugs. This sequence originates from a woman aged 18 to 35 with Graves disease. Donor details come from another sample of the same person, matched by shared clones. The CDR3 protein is CAPPTSGETQYF. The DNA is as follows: TGTGCCCCCCCGACAAGCGGGGAGACCCAGTACTTC.